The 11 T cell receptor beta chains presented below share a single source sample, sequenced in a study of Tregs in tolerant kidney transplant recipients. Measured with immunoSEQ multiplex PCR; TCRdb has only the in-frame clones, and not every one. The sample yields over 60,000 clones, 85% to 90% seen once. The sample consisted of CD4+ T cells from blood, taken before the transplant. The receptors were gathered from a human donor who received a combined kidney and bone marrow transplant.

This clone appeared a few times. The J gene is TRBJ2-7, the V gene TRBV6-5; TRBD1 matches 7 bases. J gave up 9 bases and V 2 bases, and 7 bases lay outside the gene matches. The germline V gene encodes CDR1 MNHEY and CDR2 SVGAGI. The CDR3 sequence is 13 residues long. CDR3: CASSYGTVTVQYF. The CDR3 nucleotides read TGTGCCAGCAGTTACGGGACAGTAACAGTGCAGTACTTC.

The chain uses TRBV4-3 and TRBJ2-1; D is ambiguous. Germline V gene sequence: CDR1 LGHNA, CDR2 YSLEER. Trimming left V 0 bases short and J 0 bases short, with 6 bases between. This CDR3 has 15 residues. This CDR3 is CASSQEMSSYNEQFF. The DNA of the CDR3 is TGCGCCAGCAGCCAAGAAATGAGCTCCTACAATGAGCAGTTCTTC.

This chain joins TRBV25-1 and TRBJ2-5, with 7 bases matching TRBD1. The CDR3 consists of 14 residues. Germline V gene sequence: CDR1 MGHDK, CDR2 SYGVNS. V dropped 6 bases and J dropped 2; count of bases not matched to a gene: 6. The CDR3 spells CASRRQGLQETQYF. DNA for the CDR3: TGTGCCAGCAGAAGACAGGGCCTTCAAGAGACCCAGTACTTC.

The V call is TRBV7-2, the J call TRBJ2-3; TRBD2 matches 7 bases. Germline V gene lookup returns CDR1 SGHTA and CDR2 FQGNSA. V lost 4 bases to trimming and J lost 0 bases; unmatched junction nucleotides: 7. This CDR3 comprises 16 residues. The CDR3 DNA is TGTGCCAGCAGCTCAAGGGCTAGCGGAAGCACAGATACGCAGTATTTT. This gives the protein CASSSRASGSTDTQYF.

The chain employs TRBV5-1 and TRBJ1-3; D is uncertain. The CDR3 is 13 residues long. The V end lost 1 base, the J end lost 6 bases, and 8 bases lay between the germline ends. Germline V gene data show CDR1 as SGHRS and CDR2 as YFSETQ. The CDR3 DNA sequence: TGCGCCAGCAGCTTGAGAGGAGAAAACACCATATATTTT. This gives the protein CASSLRGENTIYF.

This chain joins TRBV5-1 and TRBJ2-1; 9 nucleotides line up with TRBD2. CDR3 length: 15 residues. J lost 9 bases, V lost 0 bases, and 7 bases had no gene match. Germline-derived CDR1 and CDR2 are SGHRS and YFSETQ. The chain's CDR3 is CASSLDSGRIIEQFF. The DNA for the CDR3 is TGCGCCAGCAGCTTGGATAGCGGGAGAATTATTGAGCAGTTCTTC.

The CDR3 sequence is CASRETSEIEQFF. Written as DNA, the CDR3 is TGTGCCAGCAGGGAAACTAGCGAAATTGAGCAGTTCTTC. J is TRBJ2-1 and V is TRBV6-5, with TRBD2 identical over 7 bases. There are 13 residues in the CDR3. Germline assignment: CDR1 MNHEY and CDR2 SVGAGI. With 6 bases clipped from V and 9 bases from J, the junction kept 8 bases outside the gene matches.

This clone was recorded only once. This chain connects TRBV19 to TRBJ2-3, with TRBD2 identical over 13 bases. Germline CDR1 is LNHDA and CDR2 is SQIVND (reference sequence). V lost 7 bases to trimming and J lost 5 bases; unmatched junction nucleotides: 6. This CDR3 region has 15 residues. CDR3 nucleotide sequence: TGTGCCAGTATCAAACGGACTAGCGGGAGAGATACGCAGTATTTT. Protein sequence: CASIKRTSGRDTQYF.

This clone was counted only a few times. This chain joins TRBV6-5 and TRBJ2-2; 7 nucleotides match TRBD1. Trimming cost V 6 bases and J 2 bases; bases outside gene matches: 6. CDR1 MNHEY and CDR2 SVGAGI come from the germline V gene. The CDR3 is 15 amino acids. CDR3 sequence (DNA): TGTGCCAGCAGAGAGACAGGGTTTAACACCGGGGAGCTGTTTTTT. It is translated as CASRETGFNTGELFF.

Here the CDR3 reads CASSSGRVRKNIQYF. The CDR3 bases are TGTGCCAGTAGTAGCGGGAGGGTCCGCAAAAACATTCAGTACTTC. V and J are TRBV19 and TRBJ2-4; TRBD2 matches 9 bases. Germline CDR1 is LNHDA and CDR2 is SQIVND (reference sequence). V gave up 4 bases and J gave up 3 bases; unmatched junction bases: 4. The CDR3 runs 15 residues.

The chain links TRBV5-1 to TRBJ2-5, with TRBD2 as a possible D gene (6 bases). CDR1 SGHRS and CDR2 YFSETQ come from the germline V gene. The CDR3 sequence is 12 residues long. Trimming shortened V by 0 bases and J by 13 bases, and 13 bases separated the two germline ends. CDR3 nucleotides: TGCGCCAGCAGCTTGGTTGCGGGGCCATTGTACTTC. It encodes CASSLVAGPLYF.